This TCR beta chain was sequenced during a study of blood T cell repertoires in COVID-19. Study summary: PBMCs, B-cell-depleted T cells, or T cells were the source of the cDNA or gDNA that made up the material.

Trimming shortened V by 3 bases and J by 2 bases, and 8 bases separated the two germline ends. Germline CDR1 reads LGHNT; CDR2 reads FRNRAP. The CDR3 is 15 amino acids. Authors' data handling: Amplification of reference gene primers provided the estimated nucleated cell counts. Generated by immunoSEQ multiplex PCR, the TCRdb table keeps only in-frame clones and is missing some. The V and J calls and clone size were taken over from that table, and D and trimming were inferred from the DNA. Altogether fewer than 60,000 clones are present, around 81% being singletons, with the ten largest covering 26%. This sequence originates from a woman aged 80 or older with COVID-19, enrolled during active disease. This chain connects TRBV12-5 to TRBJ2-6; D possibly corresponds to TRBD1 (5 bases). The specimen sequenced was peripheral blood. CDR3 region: CASGLGQAGANVLTF. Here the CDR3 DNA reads TGTGCTAGTGGTTTAGGACAAGCTGGGGCCAACGTCCTGACTTTC.